One T cell receptor (beta chain) is described in this entry. Antigen specificity is unknown. The sample originates from a study of T cell responses to AZD1222 COVID-19 vaccine. Method: immunoSEQ multiplex PCR; TCRdb's copy keeps in-frame clones and lacks some. This table has 100,000 to 150,000 clones, 87% appearing once. The CDR3 runs to 12 residues. Trimming took off 5 bases at V and 3 bases at J, with 8 bases between the two ends. Germline V gives CDR1 SEHNR, CDR2 FQNEAQ (reference sequence). Study observations and caveats: Elevations in Spike-specific TCR breadth and depth followed administration of two AZD1222 doses. Spike was spanned by vaccine-associated CD4 TCRs, with dominance at 160-218 and 743-854. Possibly, clonal diversity was underestimated; donors were largely white British and included more females. Baseline seropositives among AZD1222 recipients totaled only five or six.

This TCR was sampled from an adult in good health. The rearrangement uses TRBV7-9 and TRBJ2-7; no reliable D call. The sample here was peripheral blood, taken on day 0 of AZD1222 vaccination. The CDR3 is CASSLRIYEQYF. CDR3 nucleotide sequence: TGTGCCAGCAGCCTTCGGATCTACGAGCAGTACTTC.